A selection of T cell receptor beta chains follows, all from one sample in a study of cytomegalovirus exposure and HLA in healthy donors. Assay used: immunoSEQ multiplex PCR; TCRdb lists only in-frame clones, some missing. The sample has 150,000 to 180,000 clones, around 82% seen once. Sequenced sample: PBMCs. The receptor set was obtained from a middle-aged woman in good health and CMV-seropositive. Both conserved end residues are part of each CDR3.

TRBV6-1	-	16	CASSGPRTGIIYEQYF
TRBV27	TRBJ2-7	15	CASSPRLAGGYEQYF
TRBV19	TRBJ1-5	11	CASSTTGAQHF
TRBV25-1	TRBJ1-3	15	CASSADTGYSDTIYF
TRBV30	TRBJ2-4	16	CAWNSGRSAPKNIQYF
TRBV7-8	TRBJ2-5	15	CASSPVGQGQETQYF
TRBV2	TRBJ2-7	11	CASSPVYEQYF
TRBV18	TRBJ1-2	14	CASSPPDRADGYTF
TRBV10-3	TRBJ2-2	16	CAISEPGARNTGELFF
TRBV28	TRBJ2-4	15	CASSPLAGGGNIQYF
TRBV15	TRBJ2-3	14	CATREVASTDTQYF
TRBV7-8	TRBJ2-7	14	CASSFLAGGYEQYF
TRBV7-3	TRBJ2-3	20	CASSLKSLVGQGKGTDTQYF
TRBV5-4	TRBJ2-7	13	CASSKTSDYEQYF
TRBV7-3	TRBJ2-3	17	CASSLSSKRGVTDTQYF
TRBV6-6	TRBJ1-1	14	CASSLKAGGTEAFF
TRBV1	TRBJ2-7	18	CTSSQRRLAGWSSYEQYF
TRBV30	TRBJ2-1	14	CAWRKGQGVLKQFF
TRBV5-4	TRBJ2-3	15	CASSRQGISTDTQYF
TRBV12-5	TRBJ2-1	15	CASGRSGQGTNEQFF
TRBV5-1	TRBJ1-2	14	CASSLGDRDYGYTF
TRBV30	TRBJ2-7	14	CACATGSGSYEQYF
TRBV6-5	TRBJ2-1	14	CASSYSRQDNEQFF
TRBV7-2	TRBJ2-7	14	CASSFLTGTYEQYF
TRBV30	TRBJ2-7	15	CAWSVRGRSVYEQYF
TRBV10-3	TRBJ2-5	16	CAISEGIAGAVGTQYF
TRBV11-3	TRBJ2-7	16	CASSRLLAGGAYEQYF
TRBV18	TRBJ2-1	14	CASSPWASAREQFF
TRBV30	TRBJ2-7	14	CAWRLAGGNYEQYF
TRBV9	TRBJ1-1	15	CASAQGAPMNTEAFF
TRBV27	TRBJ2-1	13	CASSWGVANEQFF
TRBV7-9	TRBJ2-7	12	CASSPDRREQYF
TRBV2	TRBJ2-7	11	CASGTSYEQYF
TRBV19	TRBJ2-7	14	CASSIGAGRYEQYF
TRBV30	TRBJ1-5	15	CAWSVPGLGNQPQHF
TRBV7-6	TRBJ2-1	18	CASSAGGLASSGTSEQFF
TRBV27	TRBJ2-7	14	CASSRGDRTYEQYF
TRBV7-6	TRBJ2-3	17	CASSPPAGGRGTDTQYF
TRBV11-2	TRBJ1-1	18	CASSIQGAWSGINTEAFF
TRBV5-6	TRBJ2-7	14	CASSLGGVSYEQYF
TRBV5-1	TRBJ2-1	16	CASSLAVTGIYNEQFF
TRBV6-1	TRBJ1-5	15	CASSATGDSNQPQHF
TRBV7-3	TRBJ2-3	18	CASSLGRGTSGRTDTQYF